This T cell receptor (beta chain) was observed in a study of T cell responses to AZD1222 COVID-19 vaccine. Study conclusions and caveats: Across the whole spike, CD4 TCRs peaked at regions 160-218 and 743-854. Close to half of all spike-specific TCRs reportedly target regions of the variants that are unmutated. The donor group comprised mostly white British people and more females; the analysis possibly underestimated clonal diversity.

For this clone: The antigen is unknown.

The data were produced by immunoSEQ multiplex PCR, yet TCRdb's version contains in-frame clones alone and is incomplete. The profile shows about 140,000 clones, 92% of them singletons. Second-dose timings of about 4 or about 12 weeks were pooled. The receptor comes from an adult who received the AZD1222 COVID-19 vaccine. Specimen: peripheral blood, collected 28 days after the second AZD1222 dose.

The chain's CDR3 is CASSYSMAMGGYTF. The CDR3, as DNA: TGTGCCAGCAGTTACTCGATGGCAATGGGTGGCTACACCTTC. This chain connects TRBV6-5 to TRBJ1-2, with D unclear. The V end lost 0 bases, the J end lost 7 bases, and 12 bases lay between the germline ends. CDR1 is MNHEY and CDR2 is SVGAGI in the germline V gene. The CDR3 spans 14 residues.